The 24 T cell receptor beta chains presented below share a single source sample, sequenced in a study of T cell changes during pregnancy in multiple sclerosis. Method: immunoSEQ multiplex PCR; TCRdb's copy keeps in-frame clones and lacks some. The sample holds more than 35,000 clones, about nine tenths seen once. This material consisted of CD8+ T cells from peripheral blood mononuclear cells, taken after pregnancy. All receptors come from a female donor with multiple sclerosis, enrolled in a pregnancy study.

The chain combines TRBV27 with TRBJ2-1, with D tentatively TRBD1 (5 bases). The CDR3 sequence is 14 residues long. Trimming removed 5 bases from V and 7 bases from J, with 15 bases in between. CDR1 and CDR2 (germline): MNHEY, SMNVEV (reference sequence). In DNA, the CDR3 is TGTGCCAGCAGTAGGCAGGGTCTTGGAAATGAGCAGTTCTTC. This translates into CASSRQGLGNEQFF.

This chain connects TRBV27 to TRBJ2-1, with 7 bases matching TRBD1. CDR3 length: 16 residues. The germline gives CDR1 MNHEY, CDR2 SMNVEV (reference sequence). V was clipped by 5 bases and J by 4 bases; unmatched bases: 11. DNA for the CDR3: TGTGCCAGCAGTCCACAACCCGGGACAGTTTACAATGAGCAGTTCTTC. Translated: CASSPQPGTVYNEQFF.

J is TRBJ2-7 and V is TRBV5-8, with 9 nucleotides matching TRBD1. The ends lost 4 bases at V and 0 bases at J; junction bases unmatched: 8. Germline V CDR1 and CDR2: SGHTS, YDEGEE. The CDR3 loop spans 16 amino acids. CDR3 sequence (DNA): TGTGCCAGCAGCGTCAAAACAGGGGGCCTCTCCTACGAGCAGTACTTC. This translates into CASSVKTGGLSYEQYF.

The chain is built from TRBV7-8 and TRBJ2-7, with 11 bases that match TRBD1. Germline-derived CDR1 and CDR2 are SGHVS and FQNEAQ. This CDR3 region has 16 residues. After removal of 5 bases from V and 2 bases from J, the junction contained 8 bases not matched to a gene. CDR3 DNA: TGTGCCAGCAGCACACGCACGGGACAGGGGGCCTACGAGCAGTACTTC. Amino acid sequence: CASSTRTGQGAYEQYF.

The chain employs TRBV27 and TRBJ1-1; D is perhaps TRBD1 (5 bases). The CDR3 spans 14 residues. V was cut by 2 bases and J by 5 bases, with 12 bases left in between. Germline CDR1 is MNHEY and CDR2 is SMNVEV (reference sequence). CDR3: CASSLIAGRTEAFF. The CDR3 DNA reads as TGTGCCAGCAGTTTAATTGCAGGGAGGACTGAAGCTTTCTTT.

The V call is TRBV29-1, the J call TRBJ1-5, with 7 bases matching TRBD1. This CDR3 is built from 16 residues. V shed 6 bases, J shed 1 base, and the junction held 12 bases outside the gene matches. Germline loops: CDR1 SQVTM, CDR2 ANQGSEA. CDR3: CSVGKPQGESNQPQHF. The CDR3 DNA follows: TGCAGCGTCGGAAAACCCCAGGGGGAGAGCAATCAGCCCCAGCATTTT.

The CDR3 loop reads CASSGQWGQTNTGELFF. CDR3 in DNA: TGTGCCAGCAGCGGACAATGGGGACAGACGAACACCGGGGAGCTGTTTTTT. The chain recombines TRBV9 with TRBJ2-2; 7 nucleotides align to TRBD1. Germline V CDR1 and CDR2: SGDLS, YYNGEE. CDR3 size: 17 residues. V shed 3 bases and J 0 bases; nucleotides not matched to a gene: 8.

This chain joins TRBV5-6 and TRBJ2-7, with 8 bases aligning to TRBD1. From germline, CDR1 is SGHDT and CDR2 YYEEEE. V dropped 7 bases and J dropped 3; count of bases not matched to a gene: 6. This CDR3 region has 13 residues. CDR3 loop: CASASGGGYEQYF. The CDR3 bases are TGTGCCAGCGCCTCAGGGGGCGGCTACGAGCAGTACTTC.

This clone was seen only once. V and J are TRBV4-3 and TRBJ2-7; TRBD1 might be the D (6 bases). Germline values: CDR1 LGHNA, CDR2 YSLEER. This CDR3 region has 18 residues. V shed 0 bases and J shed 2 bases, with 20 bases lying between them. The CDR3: CASSQDRNRDNRAYEQYF. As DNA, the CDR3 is TGCGCCAGCAGCCAAGACCGTAACCGGGACAACCGTGCCTACGAGCAGTACTTC.

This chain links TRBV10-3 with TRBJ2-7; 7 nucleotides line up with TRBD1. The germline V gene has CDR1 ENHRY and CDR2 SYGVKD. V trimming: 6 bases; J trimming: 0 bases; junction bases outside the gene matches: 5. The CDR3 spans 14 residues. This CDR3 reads CAISGTGDSYEQYF. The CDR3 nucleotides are TGTGCCATCAGCGGCACAGGGGACTCCTACGAGCAGTACTTC.

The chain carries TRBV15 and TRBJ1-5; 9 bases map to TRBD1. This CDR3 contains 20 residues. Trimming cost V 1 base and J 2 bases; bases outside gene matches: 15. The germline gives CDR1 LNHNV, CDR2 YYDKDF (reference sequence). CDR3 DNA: TGTGCCACCAGCAGAGTGTCGCGGACAGGGGAAAGGGTCGGCAATCAGCCCCAGCATTTT. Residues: CATSRVSRTGERVGNQPQHF.

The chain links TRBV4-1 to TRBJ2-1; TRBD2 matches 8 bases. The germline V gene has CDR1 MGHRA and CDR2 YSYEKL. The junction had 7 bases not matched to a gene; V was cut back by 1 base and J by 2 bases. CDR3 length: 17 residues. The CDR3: CASSQAGTGGAYNEQFF. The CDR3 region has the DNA TGCGCCAGCAGCCAAGCTGGAACGGGAGGGGCCTACAATGAGCAGTTCTTC.

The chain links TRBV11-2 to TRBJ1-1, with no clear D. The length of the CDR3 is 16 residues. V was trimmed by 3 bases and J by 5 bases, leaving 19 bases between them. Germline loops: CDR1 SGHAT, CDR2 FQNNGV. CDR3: CASSFQLVGTKTEAFF. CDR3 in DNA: TGTGCCAGCAGCTTCCAACTAGTAGGAACGAAGACTGAAGCTTTCTTT.

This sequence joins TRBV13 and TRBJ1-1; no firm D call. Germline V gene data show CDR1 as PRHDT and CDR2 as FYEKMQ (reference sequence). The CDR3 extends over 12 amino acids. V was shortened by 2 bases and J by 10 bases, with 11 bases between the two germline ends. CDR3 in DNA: TGTGCCAGCAGCTTAATGGGCAGCGGAGCTTTCTTT. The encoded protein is CASSLMGSGAFF.

CDR3 in amino acids: CAWEGGRTEAFF. The CDR3 DNA follows: TGTGCCTGGGAAGGGGGCCGCACTGAAGCTTTCTTT. V gene TRBV30 combines with J gene TRBJ1-1; 7 bases fit TRBD1. With 5 bases clipped from V and 4 bases from J, the junction kept 4 bases outside the gene matches. Germline loops: CDR1 GTSNPN, CDR2 SVGIG (reference sequence). This CDR3 contains 12 residues. Variable domain in full (rest from reference TRBV30 and TRBJ1-1): SQTIHQWPATLVQPVGSPLSLECTVEGTSNPNLYWYRQAAGRGLQLLFYSVGIGQISSEVPQNLSASRPQDRQFILSSKKLLLSDSGFYLCAWEGGRTEAFFGQGTRLTVV.

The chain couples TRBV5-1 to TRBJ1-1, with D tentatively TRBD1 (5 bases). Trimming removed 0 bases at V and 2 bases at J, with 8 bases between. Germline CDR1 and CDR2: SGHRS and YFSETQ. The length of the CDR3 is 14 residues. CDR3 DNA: TGCGCCAGCAGCTTGGCTTGGGGCAACACTGAAGCTTTCTTT. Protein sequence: CASSLAWGNTEAFF.

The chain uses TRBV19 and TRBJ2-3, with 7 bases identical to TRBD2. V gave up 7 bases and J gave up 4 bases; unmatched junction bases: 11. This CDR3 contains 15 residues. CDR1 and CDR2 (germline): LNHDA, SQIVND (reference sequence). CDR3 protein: CASKPAGWDADTQYF. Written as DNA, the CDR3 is TGTGCCAGTAAGCCAGCGGGATGGGATGCAGATACGCAGTATTTT.

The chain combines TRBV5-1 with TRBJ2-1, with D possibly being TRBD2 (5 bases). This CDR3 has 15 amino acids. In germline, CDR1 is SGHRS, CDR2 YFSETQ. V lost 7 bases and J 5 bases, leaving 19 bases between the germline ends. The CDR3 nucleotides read TGCGCCAGCGCCCGGACTGTTAAACGGGACAATGAGCAGTTCTTC. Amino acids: CASARTVKRDNEQFF.

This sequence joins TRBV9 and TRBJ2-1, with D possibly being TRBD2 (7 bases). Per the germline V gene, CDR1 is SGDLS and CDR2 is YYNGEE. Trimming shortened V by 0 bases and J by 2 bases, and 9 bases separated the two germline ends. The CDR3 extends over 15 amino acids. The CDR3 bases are TGTGCCAGCAGCGTAGCGGGGGGCCCCTACAATGAGCAGTTCTTC. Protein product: CASSVAGGPYNEQFF.

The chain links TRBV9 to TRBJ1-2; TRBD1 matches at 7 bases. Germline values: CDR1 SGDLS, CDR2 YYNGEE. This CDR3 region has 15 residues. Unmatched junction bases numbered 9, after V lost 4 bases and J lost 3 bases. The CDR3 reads CASSYTGTAYYGYTF. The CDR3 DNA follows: TGTGCCAGCAGCTACACCGGGACAGCTTACTATGGCTACACCTTC. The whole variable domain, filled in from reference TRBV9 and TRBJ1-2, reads DSGVTQTPKHLITATGQRVTLRCSPRSGDLSVYWYQQSLDQGLQFLIQYYNGEERAKGNILERFSAQQFPDLHSELNLSSLELGDSALYFCASSYTGTAYYGYTFGSGTRLTVV.

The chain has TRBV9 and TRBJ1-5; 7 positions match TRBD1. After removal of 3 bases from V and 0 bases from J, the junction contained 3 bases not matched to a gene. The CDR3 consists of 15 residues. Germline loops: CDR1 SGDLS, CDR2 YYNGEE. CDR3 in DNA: TGTGCCAGCAGCGCCAGGGGGAATAGCAATCAGCCCCAGCATTTT. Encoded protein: CASSARGNSNQPQHF.

The CDR3 here is CASSLDYLGEETQYF. DNA for the CDR3: TGTGCCAGCAGCTTAGATTACTTGGGCGAAGAGACCCAGTACTTC. V and J are TRBV7-9 and TRBJ2-5; D not certain. Germline lookup yields CDR1 SEHNR and CDR2 FQNEAQ (reference sequence). This CDR3 is built from 15 residues. V was trimmed by 1 base and J by 3 bases, leaving 12 bases between them.

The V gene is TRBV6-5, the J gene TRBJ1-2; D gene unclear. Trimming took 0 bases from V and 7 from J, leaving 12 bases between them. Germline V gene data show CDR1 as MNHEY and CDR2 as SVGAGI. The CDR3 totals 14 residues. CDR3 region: CASSYSGVLSGYTF. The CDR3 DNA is TGTGCCAGCAGTTACTCCGGGGTTCTGAGTGGCTACACCTTC.

The CDR3 region has the DNA TGTGCCAGCAGCTTAGAGGGAGGCTTAGGGTCACCCCTCCACTTT. Amino acids: CASSLEGGLGSPLHF. The chain is built from TRBV7-9 and TRBJ1-6, with D unresolved. CDR1 and CDR2 (germline): SEHNR, FQNEAQ (reference sequence). The CDR3 extends over 15 amino acids. The V gene lost 1 base and the J gene lost 10 bases, with 14 bases spanning the gap.